The 27 T cell receptor beta chains in this list originate from one sample, sequenced in a study of sequential checkpoint blockade in melanoma. Profiling relied on immunoSEQ multiplex PCR, and the TCRdb table lists in-frame clones only, not all of them. The repertoire consists of approximately 9,000 clones, with 57% occurring once and the leading ten covering less than 45%. The treatment here: randomized to nivolumab then ipilimumab (arm A) or the reverse (arm B). Sequenced here: CD8+ T cells sorted from blood (inferred from file names), sampled from a patient given nivolumab and ipilimumab in sequence. Source of these receptors: a human donor with melanoma.

The chain joins TRBV9 to TRBJ2-7; D is possibly TRBD2 (5 bases). With 0 bases removed from V and 0 bases from J, the gap between germline ends came to 13 bases. Per germline, CDR1 SGDLS and CDR2 YYNGEE. The CDR3 runs 16 residues. CDR3 in amino acids: CASSVDAGLSSYEQYF. The CDR3 DNA sequence: TGTGCCAGCAGCGTAGATGCAGGACTTAGCTCCTACGAGCAGTACTTC.

The chain employs TRBV27 and TRBJ2-7; D is possibly TRBD1 (5 bases). The CDR3 is made up of 13 amino acids. The germline V and J ends were trimmed by 4 bases and 1 base, with 8 bases remaining between them. CDR1 is MNHEY, CDR2 SMNVEV, per germline (reference sequence). The CDR3 DNA reads TGTGCCAGCAGTTCAGGGATGTCCTACGAGCAGTACTTC. It codes for CASSSGMSYEQYF.

V gene TRBV7-9 combines with J gene TRBJ1-6, with D tentatively TRBD1 (6 bases). With 5 bases removed from V and 7 bases from J, the gap between germline ends came to 18 bases. This CDR3 is 16 amino acids long. Per the germline V gene, CDR1 is SEHNR and CDR2 is FQNEAQ (reference sequence). The CDR3 DNA follows: TGTGCCAGCAGCCCCCTTCCCGGACAGTCAAATTCACCCCTCCACTTT. Translation: CASSPLPGQSNSPLHF.

This chain joins TRBV7-9 and TRBJ1-1; the match to TRBD1 covers 8 bases. CDR3 length: 15 residues. V trimming: 5 bases; J trimming: 4 bases; junction bases outside the gene matches: 9. Germline V gives CDR1 SEHNR, CDR2 FQNEAQ (reference sequence). The CDR3, as DNA: TGTGCCAGCAGCCCGCCGGGACAGGTCGGCACTGAAGCTTTCTTT. Translating it yields CASSPPGQVGTEAFF.

Comments on this clone: At one end the junction does not follow the germline gene, possibly because of a read error. The rearrangement joins TRBV7-9 to TRBJ2-7, with 10 bases matching TRBD2. This CDR3 contains 13 residues. Germline CDR1 SEHNR, CDR2 FQNEAQ (reference sequence). In DNA form, the CDR3 reads TGTGCCACCAGCAGCCTAGCGGGGGAAGAGCAGTACTTC. Translating it yields CATSSLAGEEQYF.

The rearrangement uses TRBV5-4 and TRBJ2-2; D remains ambiguous. V shed 6 bases and J shed 1 base, with 4 bases lying between them. From germline, CDR1 is SGHNT and CDR2 YYREEE (reference sequence). The CDR3 runs 12 residues. The CDR3, as DNA: TGTGCCAGCAAGCAGAACACCGGGGAGCTGTTTTTT. Translating gives CASKQNTGELFF.

The J gene is TRBJ2-1, the V gene TRBV7-9, with 9 bases identical to TRBD2. The germline CDR1 and CDR2 sequences are SEHNR and FQNEAQ (reference sequence). V was pared by 7 bases and J by 2 bases, with 3 bases of the junction left unmatched. This CDR3 region has 14 residues. The CDR3 spells CASTSSGTYNEQFF. CDR3 nucleotide sequence: TGTGCCAGCACCTCTAGCGGGACCTACAATGAGCAGTTCTTC.

The J gene is TRBJ1-4, the V gene TRBV7-9; 11 bases are a match to TRBD1. CDR1 is SEHNR and CDR2 is FQNEAQ in the germline V gene (reference sequence). CDR3 length: 17 residues. J was trimmed by 3 bases and V by 1 base; bases with no gene match: 4. CDR3 nucleotide sequence: TGTGCCAGCAGCTTAGGGGACAGGGGGTTCTCTAATGAAAAACTGTTTTTT. This codes for CASSLGDRGFSNEKLFF.

Only a few counts were recorded for this clone. This rearrangement joins TRBV6-6 to TRBJ2-3; 11 bases line up with TRBD2. CDR1 and CDR2 from the germline V gene are MNHNY and SVGAGI (reference sequence). With 7 bases clipped from V and 13 bases from J, the junction kept 10 bases outside the gene matches. This CDR3 is 13 amino acids long. The CDR3 loop is CASNLLAGVPKYF. For the CDR3, the DNA is TGTGCCAGCAACCTACTAGCGGGGGTCCCCAAGTATTTT.

The V gene is TRBV7-7, the J gene TRBJ2-3; TRBD2 agrees at 10 bases. CDR1 and CDR2 (germline): SSHAT, FNYEAQ (reference sequence). V shed 5 bases and J 1 base; nucleotides not matched to a gene: 6. The CDR3 length is 16 residues. The CDR3 DNA follows: TGTGCCAGCAGCCCCCTTGGGACTAGCGGCACAGATACGCAGTATTTT. Its protein product is CASSPLGTSGTDTQYF.

Relative to its sample, this clone is medium-sized. J is TRBJ1-2 and V is TRBV21-1; the table's D call of TRBD1 was not tested on the DNA. TRBV21-1 has pseudogene status. CDR3 length equals 14 residues. CDR3 loop: CASSKTGRDYGYTF. The DNA of the CDR3 is TGTGCCAGCAGTAAGACAGGGCGGGACTATGGCTACACCTTC.

The sample holds one count of this clone. The chain combines TRBV13 with TRBJ2-5; 7 nucleotides match TRBD2. V lost 4 bases, J lost 1 base, and 3 bases stayed unmatched. CDR1 is PRHDT, CDR2 FYEKMQ, per germline (reference sequence). The CDR3 length is 14 residues. The chain's CDR3 is CASSSGGSQETQYF. In DNA, the CDR3 is TGTGCCAGCAGCTCCGGGGGGTCCCAAGAGACCCAGTACTTC.

The chain has TRBV30 and TRBJ1-6; perhaps TRBD1 as D (6 bases). Trimming took 2 bases from V and 8 from J, leaving 22 bases between them. Germline values: CDR1 GTSNPN, CDR2 SVGIG (reference sequence). CDR3 length: 17 amino acids. CDR3 loop: CAWSILTGRRIDSPLHF. The CDR3 DNA sequence: TGTGCCTGGAGTATCCTCACAGGGAGAAGGATTGATTCACCCCTCCACTTT.

This clone was counted a few times. CDR3 sequence: CASSLDGYEQFF. CDR3 bases: TGTGCCAGCAGCTTAGACGGGTATGAGCAGTTCTTC. The chain couples TRBV13 to TRBJ2-1; no firm D call. V gave up 1 base and J gave up 8 bases, with 6 bases separating them. Germline CDR1 PRHDT, CDR2 FYEKMQ (reference sequence). The CDR3 spans 12 residues.

The chain combines TRBV2 with TRBJ1-3; a weak D match, TRBD1 (5 bases). V lost 7 bases and J 7 bases, leaving 11 bases between the germline ends. This CDR3 has 12 residues. The germline gives CDR1 SNHLY, CDR2 FYNNEI. In DNA form, the CDR3 reads TGTGCCAGCACAGGGCAAAGGAACACCATATATTTT. It codes for CASTGQRNTIYF.

With regard to this clone: One junction end disagrees with the germline gene, perhaps due to a read error. The chain couples TRBV5-5 to TRBJ2-7, with TRBD1 matching over 8 bases. The CDR3 spans 13 residues. CDR1 is SGHKS, CDR2 YYEKEE, per germline (reference sequence). The CDR3 protein is CASSQRTGREQYF. DNA for the CDR3: TGCGCCAGCAGCCAAAGGACAGGGCGCGAGCAGTACTTC.

The CDR3, as DNA: TGTGCCAGCAGTCCCTGGGCTAGCGGGAGTATATCCTACGAGCAGTACTTC. Amino acid sequence: CASSPWASGSISYEQYF. The chain is built from TRBV27 and TRBJ2-7; 10 nucleotides align to TRBD2. Per germline, CDR1 MNHEY and CDR2 SMNVEV (reference sequence). Trimming removed 5 bases from V and 1 base from J; junction bases left unmatched: 11. The CDR3 consists of 17 residues.

CDR3 region: CAIRWDSAGEQYF. The DNA of the CDR3 is TGTGCCATCAGATGGGACAGCGCAGGCGAGCAGTACTTC. The rearrangement links TRBV10-3 to TRBJ2-7; the match to TRBD1 covers 7 bases. The CDR3 length is 13 residues. The V and J ends lost 6 bases and 6 bases, in that order; junction bases with no gene match: 8. CDR1 and CDR2 from the germline V gene are ENHRY and SYGVKD.

The rearrangement uses TRBV5-4 and TRBJ2-7; no clear D. Germline assignment: CDR1 SGHNT and CDR2 YYREEE (reference sequence). The length of the CDR3 is 16 residues. Deletions cut 4 bases from V and 0 bases from J, with 17 bases between. CDR3 bases: TGTGCCAGCAGCCAAGAGGCAGCGCTAGGCTCCTACGAGCAGTACTTC. Protein sequence: CASSQEAALGSYEQYF.

The chain uses TRBV7-9 and TRBJ2-5; 11 bases align to TRBD2. With V trimmed by 5 bases and J by 4 bases, 6 bases remained unmatched. The CDR3 extends over 15 amino acids. CDR1 is SEHNR, CDR2 FQNEAQ, per germline (reference sequence). CDR3 protein: CASSRSGGAGETQYF. As DNA, the CDR3 is TGTGCCAGCAGCCGTAGCGGGGGGGCCGGAGAGACCCAGTACTTC. Drawing the rest from reference TRBV7-9 and TRBJ2-5, the complete variable domain is DTGVSQNPRHKITKRGQNVTFRCDPISEHNRLYWYRQTLGQGPEFLTYFQNEAQLEKSRLLSDRFSAERPKGSFSTLEIQRTEQGDSAMYLCASSRSGGAGETQYFGPGTRLLVL.

CDR3 nucleotide sequence: TGCGCCAGCAGCGGAACAGGGAAGTGGGACCAGTTCTTC. Translating gives CASSGTGKWDQFF. V usage is TRBV5-1 and J usage is TRBJ2-1, with a weak D call TRBD1 (6 bases). Trimming removed 4 bases at V and 13 bases at J, with 18 bases between. The CDR3 is made up of 13 amino acids. The V gene's germline CDR1 is SGHRS and CDR2 YFSETQ. Based on the CDR3 plus reference TRBV5-1 and TRBJ2-1, the full variable domain is KAGVTQTPRYLIKTRGQQVTLSCSPISGHRSVSWYQQTPGQGLQFLFEYFSETQRNKGNFPGRFSGRQFSNSRSEMNVSTLELGDSALYLCASSGTGKWDQFFGPGTRLTVL.

The chain employs TRBV19 and TRBJ2-1, with a possible D match to TRBD1 (6 bases). CDR1 LNHDA and CDR2 SQIVND come from the germline V gene (reference sequence). This CDR3 is 15 amino acids long. Trimming left V 2 bases short and J 7 bases short, with 15 bases between. The CDR3 sequence is CASSIWQGKVNEQFF. The CDR3 region has the DNA TGTGCCAGTAGTATATGGCAGGGGAAAGTAAATGAGCAGTTCTTC.

This clone was detected only a few times. The chain combines TRBV6-1 with TRBJ1-1, with D perhaps TRBD1 (5 bases). The V end lost 4 bases, the J end lost 4 bases, and 7 bases lay between the germline ends. CDR3 length: 12 residues. In germline, CDR1 is MNHNS, CDR2 SASEGT. The CDR3, as DNA: TGTGCCAGCAGTGCAGGGCCCACTGAAGCTTTCTTT. Its protein product is CASSAGPTEAFF.

The chain couples TRBV7-2 to TRBJ1-4, with D possibly matching TRBD1 (6 bases). The V and J ends lost 2 bases and 9 bases respectively, with 13 bases between them. This CDR3 region has 14 residues. CDR1 SGHTA and CDR2 FQGNSA come from the germline V gene. The CDR3 protein is CASSLRQGYQKLFF. The DNA of the CDR3 is TGTGCCAGCAGCTTAAGGCAGGGGTATCAAAAACTGTTTTTT.

V usage is TRBV5-1 and J usage is TRBJ2-1, with a possible D match to TRBD2 (5 bases). V was trimmed by 0 bases and J by 7 bases, leaving 14 bases between them. The CDR3 runs to 15 residues. The germline CDR1 and CDR2 sequences are SGHRS and YFSETQ. In DNA form, the CDR3 reads TGCGCCAGCAGCTTGGCGGGATCAACCGGGAATGAGCAGTTCTTC. It specifies CASSLAGSTGNEQFF.

In its sample, this clone is medium-sized. The chain has TRBV28 and TRBJ2-3; D is unresolved. The CDR3 loop spans 11 amino acids. In germline, CDR1 is MDHEN, CDR2 SYDVKM. V was trimmed by 10 bases and J by 2 bases, leaving 7 bases between them. CDR3 coding DNA: TGTGCCATCGCGTACACAGATACGCAGTATTTT. This translates into CAIAYTDTQYF.

The J gene is TRBJ2-7, the V gene TRBV28, with unresolved D. The CDR3 extends over 14 amino acids. Germline V gene sequence: CDR1 MDHEN, CDR2 SYDVKM. Trimming removed 3 bases at V and 3 bases at J, with 12 bases between. DNA for the CDR3: TGTGCCAGCAGTTTCGGTGCGAAAGTCTACGAGCAGTACTTC. Translation gives CASSFGAKVYEQYF.